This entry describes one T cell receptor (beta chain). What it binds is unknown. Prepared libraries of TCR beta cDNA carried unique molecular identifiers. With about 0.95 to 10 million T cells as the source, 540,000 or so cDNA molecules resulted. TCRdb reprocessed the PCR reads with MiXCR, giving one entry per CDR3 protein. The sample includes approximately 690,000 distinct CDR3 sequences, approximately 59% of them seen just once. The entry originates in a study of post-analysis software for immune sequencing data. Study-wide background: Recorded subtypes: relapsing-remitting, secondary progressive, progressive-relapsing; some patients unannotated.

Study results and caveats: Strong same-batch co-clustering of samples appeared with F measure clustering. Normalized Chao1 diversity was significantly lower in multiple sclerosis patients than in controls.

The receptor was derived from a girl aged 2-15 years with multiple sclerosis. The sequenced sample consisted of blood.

This chain's CDR3 is CATSDTSGGAYNEQFF. CDR3 coding DNA: TGTGCCACCAGTGATACTAGCGGGGGGGCCTACAATGAGCAGTTCTTC. This rearrangement joins TRBV24-1 to TRBJ2-1; 13 bases map to TRBD2. Trimming removed 3 bases from V and 2 bases from J; junction bases left unmatched: 0. In germline, CDR1 is KGHDR, CDR2 SFDVKD. This CDR3 region has 16 residues.